The present T cell receptor (beta chain) was sequenced within a study of cytomegalovirus exposure and HLA in healthy donors. The PCR used 60 Vbeta and 13 Jbeta primers. Profiled with immunoSEQ multiplex PCR; TCRdb holds only in-frame clones, not every one. The sample holds more than 85,000 clones, approximately 86% seen once. For this clone: Its specificity is unknown.

The CDR3 is 15 residues long. Looked up from germline, CDR1 is SGHDT and CDR2 is YYEEEE. V shed 4 bases and J 7 bases; nucleotides not matched to a gene: 10. General study findings and limits: In a later analysis, DRB1 alleles had the most associated TCRs; HLA-C alleles the fewest. Being productive about 90% or about 30% of the time was typical of most TCR beta V segments in an earlier analysis.

The sample consisted of PBMCs. The gene calls are TRBV5-6 and TRBJ2-7; 11 bases match TRBD2. This TCR came from a man aged 18 to 35 in good health and CMV-seronegative. The CDR3 spells CASSGTGTSGGEQYF. CDR3 DNA sequence: TGTGCCAGCAGCGGAACCGGGACTAGCGGTGGTGAGCAGTACTTC.